Included here is one TCR beta chain sequence, with context. V lost 0 bases to trimming and J lost 6 bases; unmatched junction nucleotides: 5. The CDR3 loop spans 15 amino acids. The germline CDR1 and CDR2 sequences are SGHTA and FQGTGA. The data stem from a study of blood T cell repertoires in COVID-19. Original processing notes: Estimation of nucleated cell counts relied on the amplification of reference gene primers. TCRdb keeps only in-frame clones here, not all; method: immunoSEQ multiplex PCR. V and J calls and clone size are those listed in that table; D and trimming were worked out from the DNA. The data show about 94,000 clones, with around 72% seen just once and around 3.9% held by the top ten.

This clonotype was obtained from a man between 65 and 79 years old with COVID-19, enrolled during active disease. This chain joins TRBV7-3 and TRBJ2-1, with TRBD2 matching over 7 bases. Sequencing used peripheral blood. The CDR3 nucleotides are TGTGCCAGCAGCTTAACAGCGGGCGGGGGCAATGAGCAGTTCTTC. Translating gives CASSLTAGGGNEQFF.